The 14 T cell receptor beta chains reported below all come from one sample, sequenced in a study of blood T cell repertoires in COVID-19. Method: immunoSEQ multiplex PCR; TCRdb's copy keeps in-frame clones and lacks some. This sample has 28,000 or so clones; 85% to 90% occur once, and the top ten carry 7.5% to 8%. What was sequenced was peripheral blood. These TCRs come from a human donor in a cohort sampled during active COVID-19.

The chain has TRBV19 and TRBJ1-5; the D gene is possibly TRBD1 (6 bases). With 2 bases removed from V and 7 bases from J, the gap between germline ends came to 12 bases. Germline loops: CDR1 LNHDA, CDR2 SQIVND (reference sequence). CDR3 length: 14 amino acids. The CDR3 region is CASSISRGSQPQHF. The CDR3 DNA reads as TGTGCCAGTAGTATATCGAGGGGGTCACAGCCCCAGCATTTT.

CDR3 loop: CASSEVPTVTGELFF. The CDR3 bases are TGTGCCAGCAGCGAGGTTCCGACAGTCACCGGGGAGCTGTTTTTT. The chain couples TRBV5-5 to TRBJ2-2, with TRBD1 as a possible D gene (5 bases). Looked up from germline, CDR1 is SGHKS and CDR2 is YYEKEE (reference sequence). Trimming took 4 bases from V and 4 from J, leaving 14 bases between them. The CDR3 totals 15 residues.

CDR3 amino acids: CATENPGQGMRYTF. The DNA of the CDR3 is TGTGCCACCGAAAACCCGGGACAGGGCATGCGCTACACCTTC. The V and J genes are TRBV28 and TRBJ1-2, with 9 bases fitting TRBD1. Per the germline V gene, CDR1 is MDHEN and CDR2 is SYDVKM. Losses at the gene ends were 10 bases for V and 9 bases for J; bases not matched to a gene: 15. This CDR3 contains 14 residues.

The rearrangement links TRBV6-6 to TRBJ1-5; D is unresolved. This CDR3 has 13 amino acids. Germline CDR1 reads MNHNY; CDR2 reads SVGAGI (reference sequence). Trimming pared 7 bases from V and 0 bases from J, leaving 7 bases between. The CDR3 loop is CASTLGSNQPQHF. The CDR3 nucleotides read TGTGCCAGCACCCTAGGTAGCAATCAGCCCCAGCATTTT.

The chain employs TRBV6-5 and TRBJ2-2; D unclear. V was trimmed by 6 bases and J by 3 bases, leaving 5 bases between them. Germline V gene sequence: CDR1 MNHEY, CDR2 SVGAGI. The CDR3 has 12 residues. The CDR3 loop is CASSRDTGELFF. The CDR3 coding sequence is TGTGCCAGCAGCCGGGACACCGGGGAGCTGTTTTTT.

The sample holds one count of this clone. This chain joins TRBV19 and TRBJ1-5; D not certain. The length of the CDR3 is 13 residues. The V gene lost 6 bases and the J gene lost 8 bases, with 14 bases spanning the gap. Germline values: CDR1 LNHDA, CDR2 SQIVND (reference sequence). DNA of the CDR3: TGTGCCAGTAGACGTGACGGGGTTGAGCCCCAGCATTTT. It is translated as CASRRDGVEPQHF. Full variable domain (outside the CDR3, taken from reference TRBV19 and TRBJ1-5): DGGITQSPKYLFRKEGQNVTLSCEQNLNHDAMYWYRQDPGQGLRLIYYSQIVNDFQKGDIAEGYSVSREKKESFPLTVTSAQKNPTAFYLCASRRDGVEPQHFGDGTRLSIL.

The chain is built from TRBV12-5 and TRBJ1-5, with D hard to call. Trimming pared 7 bases from V and 3 bases from J, leaving 13 bases between. Germline V gene sequence: CDR1 LGHNT, CDR2 FRNRAP. This CDR3 contains 14 residues. The CDR3 nucleotides are TGTGCTAGTGCCGTATCCAGTACCAATCAGCCCCAGCATTTT. Amino acid sequence: CASAVSSTNQPQHF.

The chain couples TRBV5-1 to TRBJ2-1; TRBD1 matches at 12 bases. Germline CDR1 and CDR2: SGHRS and YFSETQ. The length of the CDR3 is 15 residues. V gave up 3 bases and J gave up 7 bases; unmatched junction bases: 5. The CDR3 DNA reads as TGCGCCAGCAGCTCCCTGGGACAGGGGGCGAATGAGCAGTTCTTC. It specifies CASSSLGQGANEQFF.

V and J are TRBV7-2 and TRBJ2-3; tentative D call: TRBD1 (5 bases). With 4 bases removed from V and 2 bases from J, the gap between germline ends came to 10 bases. Germline assignment: CDR1 SGHTA and CDR2 FQGNSA. This CDR3 has 14 amino acids. CDR3 DNA sequence: TGTGCCAGCAGCTCGAACAGGTTCACAGATACGCAGTATTTT. Its protein product is CASSSNRFTDTQYF.

The chain recombines TRBV12-5 with TRBJ2-7; D remains ambiguous. CDR1 and CDR2 (germline): LGHNT, FRNRAP. Trimming took off 6 bases at V and 3 bases at J, with 9 bases between the two ends. The CDR3 sequence is 12 residues long. The CDR3 here is CASGFSSYEQYF. CDR3 coding DNA: TGTGCTAGTGGGTTCTCGAGCTACGAGCAGTACTTC. Complete variable domain (other parts from reference TRBV12-5 and TRBJ2-7): DARVTQTPRHKVTEMGQEVTMRCQPILGHNTVFWYRQTMMQGLELLAYFRNRAPLDDSGMPKDRFSAEMPDATLATLKIQPSEPRDSAVYFCASGFSSYEQYFGPGTRLTVT.

The chain combines TRBV27 with TRBJ1-6; TRBD1 matches 8 bases. V was clipped by 8 bases and J by 7 bases; unmatched bases: 10. Germline V CDR1 and CDR2: MNHEY, SMNVEV (reference sequence). The CDR3 extends over 15 amino acids. In nucleotides, the CDR3 is TGTGCCAGCGGTGGGGCAGGGGGCTTGAATTCACCCCTCCACTTT. Encoded protein: CASGGAGGLNSPLHF.

CDR3: CAIRDRDRGDEQFF. Written as DNA, the CDR3 is TGTGCCATCAGGGACCGGGACAGGGGGGATGAGCAGTTCTTC. V gene TRBV10-3 combines with J gene TRBJ2-1; 11 bases line up with TRBD1. Germline CDR1 is ENHRY and CDR2 is SYGVKD. This CDR3 is built from 14 residues. V gave up 6 bases and J gave up 8 bases; unmatched junction bases: 6.

The genes are TRBV5-1 and TRBJ1-2, with 9 bases matching TRBD1. Germline V gene lookup returns CDR1 SGHRS and CDR2 YFSETQ. The V gene end was trimmed by 4 bases and the J gene end by 4 bases; junction bases not matched to a gene: 8. The CDR3 spans 15 residues. The DNA of the CDR3 is TGCGCCAGCAGCAACTCCGGGACAGGGACCTATGGCTACACCTTC. Its translation is CASSNSGTGTYGYTF.

This chain uses TRBV10-3 with TRBJ2-7; no firm D call. Germline CDR1 is ENHRY and CDR2 is SYGVKD. The CDR3 totals 14 residues. The V end was cut by 4 bases, the J end by 2 bases, with 12 bases between. CDR3 region: CAISVLGRTYEQYF. In nucleotides, the CDR3 is TGTGCCATCAGTGTCCTTGGCAGAACCTACGAGCAGTACTTC.